This T cell receptor beta chain stems from a study of blood T cells in healthy people across ages. The germline V gene has CDR1 LGHNA and CDR2 YSLEER. This CDR3 spans 15 amino acids. With 0 bases clipped from V and 6 bases from J, the junction kept 3 bases outside the gene matches. The use of a sample-barcoded 5' primer and a J-beta primer mix characterized a second PCR of roughly 6 to 11 cycles. TCRdb reprocessed the 5' RACE reads with MiXCR, giving one entry per CDR3 protein. The sample carries roughly 800,000 distinct CDR3 sequences, 58% recorded once. This TCR derives from a man between 25 and 39 years old in good health. Sequenced material: blood. The chain uses TRBV4-3 and TRBJ2-1, with 9 bases lining up with TRBD2. The CDR3 is CASSQEGTSLNEQFF. The DNA of the CDR3 is TGCGCCAGCAGCCAAGAGGGGACTAGCCTCAATGAGCAGTTCTTC.